This TCR beta chain was obtained from a study of T cells in Graves' hyperthyroidism and ophthalmopathy. Details on this clonotype: One junction end does not reproduce the germline sequence, and a read error may be involved.

CDR1 is SGHTA, CDR2 FQGTGA, per germline. This CDR3 is built from 12 residues. There were TCR beta CDR3 regions amplified from RNA transcripts. HTBI primers were employed in a first-round RT-PCR of the TCR CDR3. Each CDR3 protein gets one entry after TCRdb re-called the multiplex PCR reads with MiXCR. The sample holds 700,000 to 950,000 distinct CDR3 sequences, around 40% seen once. Clinicians diagnosed patients from clinical symptoms, serum thyroxine and TRAb, thyroid ultrasound and orbital computed tomography. Sequenced input: blood. V is TRBV7-3 and J is TRBJ2-5; no definite D call. The TCR originated in a woman aged 40 to 50 with Graves' hyperthyroidism. In nucleotides, the CDR3 is TGTACCAGCTCACCACGAGGAGAGACCCAGTACTTC. Its translation is CTSSPRGETQYF.